These 9 T cell receptor beta chains came from one sample sequenced in a study of OX40 agonist ivuxolimab in advanced cancers. Sequencing was performed with immunoSEQ multiplex PCR; in TCRdb, only in-frame clones are kept and a portion is missing. The sample records about 58,000 clones, around four fifths being singletons. Material: CD4+ or CD8+ T cells sorted from blood, obtained in a trial of the OX40 agonist ivuxolimab. The source of these receptors is an adult with an advanced solid tumor such as melanoma, head and neck, liver or kidney cancer.

This clone was seen more than once but under ten times. V gene TRBV29-1 combines with J gene TRBJ2-3; TRBD2 matches at 8 bases. The CDR3 spans 16 residues. V was clipped by 7 bases and J by 0 bases; unmatched bases: 12. Germline V gene data show CDR1 as SQVTM and CDR2 as ANQGSEA. CDR3 in DNA: TGCAGCGCCGACGGGGGGGCGCGGGTTAGCACAGATACGCAGTATTTT. Translated: CSADGGARVSTDTQYF.

The chain uses TRBV9 and TRBJ2-1; tentative D call: TRBD2 (6 bases). Germline V gives CDR1 SGDLS, CDR2 YYNGEE. The CDR3 sequence is 15 residues long. The germline V and J ends were trimmed by 4 bases and 6 bases, with 17 bases remaining between them. CDR3 coding DNA: TGTGCCAGCAGCAACCGGGACGCCGGGGGCAATGAGCAGTTCTTC. It yields the protein CASSNRDAGGNEQFF.

This clone was detected only a few times. J is TRBJ2-7 and V is TRBV6-1; D not resolved. The CDR3 spans 15 residues. The germline V gene encodes CDR1 MNHNS and CDR2 SASEGT. V gave up 6 bases and J gave up 2 bases, with 17 bases separating them. CDR3 region: CASSDRAVLPYEQYF. The CDR3 DNA reads as TGTGCCAGCAGCGACCGCGCGGTCTTACCCTACGAGCAGTACTTC.

This clone was recorded a few times. The chain carries TRBV5-6 and TRBJ2-7, with D possibly being TRBD1 or TRBD2 (5 bases each). Germline CDR1 reads SGHDT; CDR2 reads YYEEEE. This CDR3 is built from 15 residues. Trimming removed 0 bases at V and 2 bases at J, with 12 bases between. The CDR3 reads CASSLDSGGTYEQYF. CDR3 DNA: TGTGCCAGCAGCTTGGATTCTGGGGGAACCTACGAGCAGTACTTC.

Comments on this clone: The junction does not match germline at one end; this may be a read error. The chain is built from TRBV5-1 and TRBJ1-6; D is ambiguous. The CDR3 has 14 residues. Looked up from germline, CDR1 is SGHRS and CDR2 is YFSETQ. The CDR3 spells CASSLGERGSPLHF. CDR3 DNA sequence: TGTGCCAGCAGCTTGGGAGAGAGAGGATCACCCCTCCACTTT.

This clone is termed medium-sized. The gene calls are TRBV2 and TRBJ1-2; D gene unclear. V was cut by 7 bases and J by 4 bases, with 10 bases left in between. This CDR3 is 12 amino acids long. Germline values: CDR1 SNHLY, CDR2 FYNNEI. The CDR3 loop is CASTIHSYGYTF. The CDR3 DNA reads TGTGCCAGCACCATACACAGCTATGGCTACACCTTC.

The CDR3 DNA reads as TGTGCCAGCGGTCGAGGGGGGGCGGGTGAAAAACTGTTTTTT. This sequence encodes CASGRGGAGEKLFF. The chain carries TRBV2 and TRBJ1-4; tentatively, D is TRBD1 (6 bases). The CDR3 runs 14 residues. Trimming shortened V by 8 bases and J by 7 bases, and 17 bases separated the two germline ends. Germline CDR1 is SNHLY and CDR2 is FYNNEI.

The chain combines TRBV11-3 with TRBJ1-1; D not resolved. Germline lookup yields CDR1 SGHNT and CDR2 YENEEA. CDR3 length: 11 residues. V was shortened by 5 bases and J by 7 bases, with 8 bases between the two germline ends. The CDR3 DNA follows: TGTGCCAGCAGCCAACTTAGTGAAGCTTTCTTT. Translation: CASSQLSEAFF.

The chain recombines TRBV11-2 with TRBJ2-5; D not certain. CDR1 and CDR2 (germline): SGHAT, FQNNGV. V was cut by 2 bases and J by 5 bases, with 3 bases left in between. This CDR3 is built from 11 residues. Written as DNA, the CDR3 is TGTGCCAGCAGCTTATCGGAGACCCAGTACTTC. It codes for CASSLSETQYF.